This T cell receptor beta chain comes out of a study of human T cells and chemical hapten exposure. Looking at the study overall: Sensitization used 2% DPC on roughly 2 cm by roughly 2 cm upper inner arm skin. Overall study findings and caveats: Compared to controls, expanded TCRs made significantly more large clusters of similar CDR3s. TCRs whose frequency exceeded 1 in 1000 remained the same following DPC sensitization.

Time point meaning: patch test 3, about 24 weeks after DPC sensitization. Treatment indicated: therapeutic diphenylcyclopropenone sensitization with weekly scalp DPC. Blood, whole and unfractionated, served as the source for total RNA extraction. A single record per CDR3 protein comes from TCRdb applying MiXCR to the RACE reads. Found here are about 58,000 distinct CDR3 sequences, around 11% of them singletons; the top ten hold 2.4%. A word on this clonotype: Antigen: not known.

V shed 2 bases and J shed 9 bases, with 8 bases lying between them. This CDR3 is built from 12 residues. The germline V gene has CDR1 MDHEN and CDR2 SYDVKM. V and J are TRBV28 and TRBJ1-5, with D hard to call. This TCR was recovered from a man younger than 45 with alopecia areata. Some clones in this sample may be carry-over from other donors' samples. Source: whole blood, taken in connection with sensitization to the hapten diphenylcyclopropenone (DPC). The CDR3 sequence is CASSLKGWPQHF. The CDR3 region has the DNA TGTGCCAGCAGTTTAAAGGGCTGGCCCCAGCATTTT.